This TCR beta chain was captured in a study of OX40 agonist ivuxolimab in advanced cancers. Study conclusions and caveats: Among the least clonally expanded were partial responders at 0.1-3.0 mg/kg.

Only in-frame clones appear in the TCRdb table, and some are missing; sequencing was by immunoSEQ multiplex PCR. The sample lists about 41,000 clones; roughly 89% were seen once. Regarding this clone: Its antigen is not known.

V lost 7 bases to trimming and J lost 0 bases; unmatched junction nucleotides: 7. This CDR3 is built from 16 residues. In germline, CDR1 is ENHRY, CDR2 SYGVKD. The sample consisted of CD4+ or CD8+ T cells sorted from blood, taken in a trial of the OX40 agonist ivuxolimab. The TCR was taken from an adult with an advanced solid tumor such as melanoma, head and neck, liver or kidney cancer. V usage is TRBV10-3 and J usage is TRBJ2-3, with 10 bases lining up with TRBD1. CDR3 sequence: CAITRTGGSSTDTQYF. The CDR3 DNA reads as TGTGCCATCACCAGGACAGGGGGTTCGAGCACAGATACGCAGTATTTT.